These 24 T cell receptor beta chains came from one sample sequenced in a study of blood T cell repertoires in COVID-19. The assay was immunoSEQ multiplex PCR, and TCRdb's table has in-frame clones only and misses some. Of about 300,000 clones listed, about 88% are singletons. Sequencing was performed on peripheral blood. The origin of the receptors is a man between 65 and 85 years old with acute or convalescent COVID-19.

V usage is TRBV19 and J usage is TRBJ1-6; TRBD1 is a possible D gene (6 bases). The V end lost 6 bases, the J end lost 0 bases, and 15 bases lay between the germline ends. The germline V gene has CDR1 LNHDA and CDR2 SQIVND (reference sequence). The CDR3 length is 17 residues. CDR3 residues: CASRTRGHSSYNSPLHF. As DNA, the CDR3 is TGTGCCAGTAGAACACGGGGACACAGCTCCTATAATTCACCCCTCCACTTT.

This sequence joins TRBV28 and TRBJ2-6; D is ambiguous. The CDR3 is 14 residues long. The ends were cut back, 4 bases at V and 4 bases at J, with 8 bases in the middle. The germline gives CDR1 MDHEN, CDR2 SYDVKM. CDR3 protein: CASSYRSGANVLTF. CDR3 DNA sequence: TGTGCCAGCAGTTACCGAAGCGGGGCCAACGTCCTGACTTTC.

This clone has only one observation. DNA for the CDR3: TGTGCCAGCAGTGCCGGGACTAGCGCCGGAGGAGAGACCCAGTACTTC. It translates to CASSAGTSAGGETQYF. The chain uses TRBV6-1 and TRBJ2-5; TRBD2 matches at 10 bases. Per the germline V gene, CDR1 is MNHNS and CDR2 is SASEGT. V shed 4 bases, J shed 4 bases, and the junction held 9 bases outside the gene matches. The CDR3 length is 16 residues.

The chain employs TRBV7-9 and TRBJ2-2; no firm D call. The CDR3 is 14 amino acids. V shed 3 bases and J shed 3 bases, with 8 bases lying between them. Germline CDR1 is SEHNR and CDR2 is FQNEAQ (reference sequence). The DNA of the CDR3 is TGTGCCAGCAGCTTCTACTCCCACACCGGGGAGCTGTTTTTT. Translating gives CASSFYSHTGELFF.

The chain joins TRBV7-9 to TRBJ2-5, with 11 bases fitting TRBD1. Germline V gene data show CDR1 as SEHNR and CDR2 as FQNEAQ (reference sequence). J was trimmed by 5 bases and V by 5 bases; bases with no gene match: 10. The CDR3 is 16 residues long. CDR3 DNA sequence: TGTGCCAGCAGCCTCTTAACCGGGACAGGGGGGGAGACCCAGTACTTC. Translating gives CASSLLTGTGGETQYF.

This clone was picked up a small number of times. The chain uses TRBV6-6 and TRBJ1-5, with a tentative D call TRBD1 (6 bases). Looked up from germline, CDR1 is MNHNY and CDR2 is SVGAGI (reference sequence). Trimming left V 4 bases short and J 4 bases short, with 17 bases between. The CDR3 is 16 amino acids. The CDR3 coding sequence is TGTGCCAGCAGTTTCGGACAGAAGGGTTGGAATCAGCCCCAGCATTTT. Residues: CASSFGQKGWNQPQHF.

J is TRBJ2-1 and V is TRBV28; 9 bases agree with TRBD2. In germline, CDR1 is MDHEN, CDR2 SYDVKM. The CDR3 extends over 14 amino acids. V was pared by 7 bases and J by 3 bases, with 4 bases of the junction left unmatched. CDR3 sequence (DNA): TGTGCCAGCATTCGCGGGGGGGTCTACAATGAGCAGTTCTTC. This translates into CASIRGGVYNEQFF.

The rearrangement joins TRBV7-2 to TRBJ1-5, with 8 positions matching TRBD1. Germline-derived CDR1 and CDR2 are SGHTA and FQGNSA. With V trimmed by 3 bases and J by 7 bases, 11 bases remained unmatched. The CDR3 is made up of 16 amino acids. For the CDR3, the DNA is TGTGCCAGCAGCTTCTCAGGGGGCGCGGGAAGGCAGCCCCAGCATTTT. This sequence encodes CASSFSGGAGRQPQHF.

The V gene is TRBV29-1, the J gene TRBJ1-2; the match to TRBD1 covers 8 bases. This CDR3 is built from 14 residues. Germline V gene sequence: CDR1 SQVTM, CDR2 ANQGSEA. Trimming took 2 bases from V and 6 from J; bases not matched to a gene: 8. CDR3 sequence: CSVERTGNRDGYTF. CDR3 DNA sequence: TGCAGCGTTGAAAGGACAGGGAATCGGGATGGCTACACCTTC.

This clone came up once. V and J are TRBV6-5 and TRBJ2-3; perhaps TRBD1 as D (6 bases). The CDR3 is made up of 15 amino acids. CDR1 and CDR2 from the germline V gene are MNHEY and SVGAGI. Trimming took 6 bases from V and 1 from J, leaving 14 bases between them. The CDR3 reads CASRNTGSGTDTQYF. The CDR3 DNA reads TGTGCCAGCAGAAACACAGGGTCTGGCACAGATACGCAGTATTTT.

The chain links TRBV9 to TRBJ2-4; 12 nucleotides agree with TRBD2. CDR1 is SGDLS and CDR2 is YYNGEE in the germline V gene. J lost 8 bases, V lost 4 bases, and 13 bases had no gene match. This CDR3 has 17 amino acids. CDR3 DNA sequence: TGTGCCAGCAGCCCTAGACTAGCGGGAGCCATGGGGGACATTCAGTACTTC. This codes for CASSPRLAGAMGDIQYF.

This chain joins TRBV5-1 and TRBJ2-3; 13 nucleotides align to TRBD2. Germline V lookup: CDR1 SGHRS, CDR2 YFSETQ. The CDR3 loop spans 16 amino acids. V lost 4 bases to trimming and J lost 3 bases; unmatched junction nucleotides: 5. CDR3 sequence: CASSRGTSGATDTQYF. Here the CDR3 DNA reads TGCGCCAGCAGCAGGGGGACTAGCGGGGCGACAGATACGCAGTATTTT.

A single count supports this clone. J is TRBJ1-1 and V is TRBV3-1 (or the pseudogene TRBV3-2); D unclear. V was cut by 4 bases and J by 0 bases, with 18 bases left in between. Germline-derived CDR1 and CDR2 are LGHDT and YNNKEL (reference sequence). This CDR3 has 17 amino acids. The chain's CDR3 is CASSPVTGSTMNTEAFF. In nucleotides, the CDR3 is TGTGCCAGCAGCCCTGTAACGGGATCGACCATGAACACTGAAGCTTTCTTT.

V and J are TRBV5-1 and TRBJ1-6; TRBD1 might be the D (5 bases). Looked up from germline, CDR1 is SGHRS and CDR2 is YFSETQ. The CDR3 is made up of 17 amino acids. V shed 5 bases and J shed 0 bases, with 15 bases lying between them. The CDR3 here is CASSSQGGSSYNSPLHF. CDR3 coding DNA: TGCGCCAGCAGTTCTCAGGGAGGAAGCTCCTATAATTCACCCCTCCACTTT.

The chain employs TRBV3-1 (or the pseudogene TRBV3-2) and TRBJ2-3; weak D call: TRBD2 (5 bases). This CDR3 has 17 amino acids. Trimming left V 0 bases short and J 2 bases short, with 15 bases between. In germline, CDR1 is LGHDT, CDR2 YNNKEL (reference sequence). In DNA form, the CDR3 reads TGTGCCAGCAGCCAAGATGGGAAGGACGGGGACACAGATACGCAGTATTTT. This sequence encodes CASSQDGKDGDTDTQYF.

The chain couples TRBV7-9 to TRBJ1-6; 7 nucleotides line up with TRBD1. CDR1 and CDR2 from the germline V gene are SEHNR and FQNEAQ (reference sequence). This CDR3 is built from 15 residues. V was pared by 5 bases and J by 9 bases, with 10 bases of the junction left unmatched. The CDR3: CASSPRDRVASPLHF. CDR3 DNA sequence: TGTGCCAGCAGCCCGCGCGACAGGGTCGCTTCACCCCTCCACTTT.

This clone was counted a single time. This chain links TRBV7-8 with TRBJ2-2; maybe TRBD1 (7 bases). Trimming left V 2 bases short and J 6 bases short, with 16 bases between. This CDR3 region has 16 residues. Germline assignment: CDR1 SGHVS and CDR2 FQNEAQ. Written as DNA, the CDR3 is TGTGCCAGCAGCTTACAGGGGGGACTGGACGCCGGGGAGCTGTTTTTT. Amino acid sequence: CASSLQGGLDAGELFF.

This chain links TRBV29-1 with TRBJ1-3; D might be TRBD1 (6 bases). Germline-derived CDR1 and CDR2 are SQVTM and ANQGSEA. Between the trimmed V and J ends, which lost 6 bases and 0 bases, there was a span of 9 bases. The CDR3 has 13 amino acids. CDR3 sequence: CSVSTGSGNTIYF. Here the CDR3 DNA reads TGCAGCGTGTCGACAGGCTCTGGAAACACCATATATTTT.

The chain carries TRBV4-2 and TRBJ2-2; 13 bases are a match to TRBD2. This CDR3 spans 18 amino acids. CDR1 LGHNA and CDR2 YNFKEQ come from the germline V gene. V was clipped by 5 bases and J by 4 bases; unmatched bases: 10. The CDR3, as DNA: TGTGCCAGCAGCTCAACACTAGCGGGAGGGCCTGGCACCGGGGAGCTGTTTTTT. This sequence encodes CASSSTLAGGPGTGELFF.

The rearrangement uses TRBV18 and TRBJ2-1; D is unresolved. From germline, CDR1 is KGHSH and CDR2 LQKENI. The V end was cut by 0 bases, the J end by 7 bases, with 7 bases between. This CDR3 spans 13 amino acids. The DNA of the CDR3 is TGTGCCAGCTCACCACCCTCTATTAATGAGCAGTTCTTC. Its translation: CASSPPSINEQFF. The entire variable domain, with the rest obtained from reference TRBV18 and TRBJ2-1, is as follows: NAGVMQNPRHLVRRRGQEARLRCSPMKGHSHVYWYRQLPEEGLKFMVYLQKENIIDESGMPKERFSAEFPKEGPSILRIQQVVRGDSAAYFCASSPPSINEQFFGPGTRLTVL.

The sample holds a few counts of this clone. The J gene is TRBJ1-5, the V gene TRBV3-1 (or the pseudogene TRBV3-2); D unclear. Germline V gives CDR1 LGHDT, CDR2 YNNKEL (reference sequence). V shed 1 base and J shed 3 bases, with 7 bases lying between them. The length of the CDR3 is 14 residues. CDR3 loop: CASSQAGLNQPQHF. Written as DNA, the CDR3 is TGTGCCAGCAGCCAAGCTGGACTCAATCAGCCCCAGCATTTT.

CDR3 DNA sequence: TGTGCCAGCAGCTCCGTCAGGTCGTCCGAGCAGTACTTC. It specifies CASSSVRSSEQYF. The V call is TRBV7-8, the J call TRBJ2-7; D is uncertain. This CDR3 has 13 amino acids. The V end lost 4 bases, the J end lost 6 bases, and 13 bases lay between the germline ends. Germline CDR1 SGHVS, CDR2 FQNEAQ.

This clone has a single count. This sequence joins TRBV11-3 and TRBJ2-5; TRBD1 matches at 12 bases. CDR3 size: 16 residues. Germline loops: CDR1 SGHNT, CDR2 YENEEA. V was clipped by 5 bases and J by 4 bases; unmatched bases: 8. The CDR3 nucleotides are TGTGCCAGCAGCCGTGGGACAGGGGGCAGGGGAGAGACCCAGTACTTC. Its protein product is CASSRGTGGRGETQYF.

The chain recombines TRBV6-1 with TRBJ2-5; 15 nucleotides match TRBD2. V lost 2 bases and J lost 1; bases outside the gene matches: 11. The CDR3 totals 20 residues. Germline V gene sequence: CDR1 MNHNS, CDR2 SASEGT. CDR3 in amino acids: CASSESIKGLAGGSQETQYF. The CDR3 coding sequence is TGTGCCAGCAGTGAATCTATAAAGGGACTAGCGGGAGGATCCCAAGAGACCCAGTACTTC.